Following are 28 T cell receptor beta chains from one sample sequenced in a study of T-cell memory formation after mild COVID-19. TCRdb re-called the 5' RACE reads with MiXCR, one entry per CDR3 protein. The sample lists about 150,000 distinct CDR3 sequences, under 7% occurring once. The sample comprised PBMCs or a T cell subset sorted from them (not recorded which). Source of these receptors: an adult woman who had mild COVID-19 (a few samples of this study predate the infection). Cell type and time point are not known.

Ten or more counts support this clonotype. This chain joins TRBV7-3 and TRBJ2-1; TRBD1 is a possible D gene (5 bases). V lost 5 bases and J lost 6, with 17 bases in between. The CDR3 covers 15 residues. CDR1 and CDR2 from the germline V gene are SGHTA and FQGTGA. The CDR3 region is CASSPAGPDLNEQFF. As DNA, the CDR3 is TGTGCCAGCAGCCCGGCAGGGCCCGACCTCAATGAGCAGTTCTTC.

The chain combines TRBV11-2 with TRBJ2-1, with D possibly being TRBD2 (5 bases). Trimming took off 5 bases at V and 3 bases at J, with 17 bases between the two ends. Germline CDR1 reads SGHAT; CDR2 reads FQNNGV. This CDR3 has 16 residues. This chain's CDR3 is CASSLREAAHYNEQFF. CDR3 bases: TGTGCCAGCAGCCTCCGGGAAGCGGCCCACTACAATGAGCAGTTCTTC.

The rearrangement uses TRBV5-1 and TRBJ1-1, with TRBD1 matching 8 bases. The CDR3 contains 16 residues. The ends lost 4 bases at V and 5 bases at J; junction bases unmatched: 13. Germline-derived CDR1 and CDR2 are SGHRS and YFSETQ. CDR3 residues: CASSPRGQGARTEAFF. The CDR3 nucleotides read TGCGCCAGCAGCCCCCGGGGGCAGGGGGCGCGGACTGAAGCTTTCTTT.

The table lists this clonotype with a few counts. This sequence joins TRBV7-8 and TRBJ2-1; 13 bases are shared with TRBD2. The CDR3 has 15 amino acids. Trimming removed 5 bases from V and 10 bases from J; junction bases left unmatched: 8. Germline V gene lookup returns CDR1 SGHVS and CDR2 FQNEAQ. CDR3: CASSAGTSGMWEQFF. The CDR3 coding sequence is TGTGCCAGCAGCGCTGGGACTAGCGGGATGTGGGAGCAGTTCTTC.

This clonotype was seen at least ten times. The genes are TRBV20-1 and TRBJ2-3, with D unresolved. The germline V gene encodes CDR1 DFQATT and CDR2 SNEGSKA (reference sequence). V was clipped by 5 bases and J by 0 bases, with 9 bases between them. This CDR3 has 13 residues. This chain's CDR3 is CSAQAVSTDTQYF. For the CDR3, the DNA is TGCAGTGCTCAGGCGGTTAGCACAGATACGCAGTATTTT.

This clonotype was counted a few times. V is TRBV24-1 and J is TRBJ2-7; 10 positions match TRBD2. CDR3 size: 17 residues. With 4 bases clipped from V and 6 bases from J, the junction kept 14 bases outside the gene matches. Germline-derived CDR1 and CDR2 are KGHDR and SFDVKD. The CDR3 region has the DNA TGTGCCACCAGTGACCCAACTAGCGGGACCCGGCATAGCGAGCAGTACTTC. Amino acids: CATSDPTSGTRHSEQYF.

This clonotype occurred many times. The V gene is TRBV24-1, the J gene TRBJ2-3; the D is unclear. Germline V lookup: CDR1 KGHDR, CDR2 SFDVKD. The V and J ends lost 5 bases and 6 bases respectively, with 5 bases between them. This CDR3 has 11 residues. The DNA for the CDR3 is TGTGCCACCAGTGTTAAGGATACGCAGTATTTT. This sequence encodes CATSVKDTQYF.

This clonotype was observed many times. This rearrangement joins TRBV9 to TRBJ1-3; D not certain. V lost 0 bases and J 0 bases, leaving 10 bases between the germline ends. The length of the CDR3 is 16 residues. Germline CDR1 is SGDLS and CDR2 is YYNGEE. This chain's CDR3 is CASSVGGGSSGNTIYF. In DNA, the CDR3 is TGTGCCAGCAGCGTAGGAGGCGGGAGCTCTGGAAACACCATATATTTT.

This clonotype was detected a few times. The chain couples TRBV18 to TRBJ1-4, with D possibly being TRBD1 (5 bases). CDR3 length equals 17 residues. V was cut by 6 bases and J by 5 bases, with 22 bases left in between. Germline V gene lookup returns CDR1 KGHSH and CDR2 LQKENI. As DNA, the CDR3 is TGTGCCAGCTCGTTTGTTCACTTGGGGGACCCAAATGAAAAACTGTTTTTT. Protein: CASSFVHLGDPNEKLFF.

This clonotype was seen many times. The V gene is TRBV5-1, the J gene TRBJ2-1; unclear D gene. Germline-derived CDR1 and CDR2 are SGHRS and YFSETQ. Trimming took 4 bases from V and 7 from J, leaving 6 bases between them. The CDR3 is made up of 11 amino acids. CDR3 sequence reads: CASSLENEQFF. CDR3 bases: TGCGCCAGCAGCCTGGAGAATGAGCAGTTCTTC.

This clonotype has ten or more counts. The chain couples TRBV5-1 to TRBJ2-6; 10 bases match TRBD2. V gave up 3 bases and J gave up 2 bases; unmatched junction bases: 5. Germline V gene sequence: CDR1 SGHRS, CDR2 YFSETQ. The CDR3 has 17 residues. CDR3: CASSSSGGLAGANVLTF. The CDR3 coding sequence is TGCGCCAGCAGCTCTAGCGGGGGCTTGGCTGGGGCCAACGTCCTGACTTTC.

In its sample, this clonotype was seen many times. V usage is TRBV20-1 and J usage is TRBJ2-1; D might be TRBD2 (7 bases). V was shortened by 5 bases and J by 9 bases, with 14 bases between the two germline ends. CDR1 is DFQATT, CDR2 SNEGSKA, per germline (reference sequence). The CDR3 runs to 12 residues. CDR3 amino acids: CSASGGPSEQFF. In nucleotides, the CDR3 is TGCAGTGCTTCCGGGGGGCCTAGTGAGCAGTTCTTC.

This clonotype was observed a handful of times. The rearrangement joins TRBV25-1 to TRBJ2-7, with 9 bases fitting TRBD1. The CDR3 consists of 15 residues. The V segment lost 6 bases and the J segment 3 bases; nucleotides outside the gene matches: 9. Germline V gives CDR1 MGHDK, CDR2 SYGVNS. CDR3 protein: CASSGSGTGFYEQYF. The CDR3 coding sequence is TGTGCCAGCAGCGGCTCCGGGACAGGGTTCTACGAGCAGTACTTC.

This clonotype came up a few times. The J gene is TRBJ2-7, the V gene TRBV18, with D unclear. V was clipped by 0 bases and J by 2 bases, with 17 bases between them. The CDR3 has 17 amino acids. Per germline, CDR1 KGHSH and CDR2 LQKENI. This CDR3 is CASSPPQGPYKPYEQYF. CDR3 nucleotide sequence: TGTGCCAGCTCACCACCCCAAGGCCCTTACAAGCCCTACGAGCAGTACTTC.

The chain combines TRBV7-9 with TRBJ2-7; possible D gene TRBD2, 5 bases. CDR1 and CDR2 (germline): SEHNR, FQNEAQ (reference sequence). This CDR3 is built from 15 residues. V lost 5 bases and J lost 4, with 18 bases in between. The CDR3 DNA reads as TGTGCCAGCAGCCCCCCCCGGAGGTTCCTTTACGAGCAGTACTTC. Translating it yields CASSPPRRFLYEQYF.

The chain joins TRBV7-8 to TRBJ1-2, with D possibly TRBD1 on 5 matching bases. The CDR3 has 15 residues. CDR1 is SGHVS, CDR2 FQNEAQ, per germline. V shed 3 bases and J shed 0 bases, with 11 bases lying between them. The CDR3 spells CASSFRGRANYGYTF. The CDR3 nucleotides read TGTGCCAGCAGCTTCCGGGGGAGGGCTAACTATGGCTACACCTTC.

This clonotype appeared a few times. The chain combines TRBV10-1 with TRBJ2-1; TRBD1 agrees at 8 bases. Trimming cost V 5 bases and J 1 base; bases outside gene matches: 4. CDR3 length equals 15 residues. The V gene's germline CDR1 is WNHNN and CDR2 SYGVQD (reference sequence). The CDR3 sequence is CASSKGQESYNEQFF. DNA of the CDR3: TGCGCCAGCAGTAAGGGACAGGAGTCCTACAATGAGCAGTTCTTC.

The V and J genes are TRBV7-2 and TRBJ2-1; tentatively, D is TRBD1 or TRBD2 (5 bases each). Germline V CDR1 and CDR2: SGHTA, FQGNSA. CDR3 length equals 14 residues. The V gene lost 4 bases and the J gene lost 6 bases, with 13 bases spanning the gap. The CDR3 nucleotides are TGTGCCAGCAGCTCGAGTCCGAGGGGCAATGAGCAGTTCTTC. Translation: CASSSSPRGNEQFF.

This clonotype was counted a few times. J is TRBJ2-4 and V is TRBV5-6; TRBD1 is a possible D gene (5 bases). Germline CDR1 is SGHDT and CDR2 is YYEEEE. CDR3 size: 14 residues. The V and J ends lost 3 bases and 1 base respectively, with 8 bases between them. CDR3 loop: CASSYRMAKNIQYF. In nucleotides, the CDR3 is TGTGCCAGCAGCTACAGGATGGCCAAAAACATTCAGTACTTC. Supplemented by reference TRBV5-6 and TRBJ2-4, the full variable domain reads DAGVTQSPTHLIKTRGQQVTLRCSPKSGHDTVSWYQQALGQGPQFIFQYYEEEERQRGNFPDRFSGHQFPNYSSELNVNALLLGDSALYLCASSYRMAKNIQYFGAGTRLSVL.

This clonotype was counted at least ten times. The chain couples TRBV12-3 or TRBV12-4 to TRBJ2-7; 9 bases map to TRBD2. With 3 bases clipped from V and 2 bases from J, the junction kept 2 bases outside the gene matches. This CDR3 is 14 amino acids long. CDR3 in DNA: TGTGCCAGCAGTTTGCGGGAGGGACCCTACGAGCAGTACTTC. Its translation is CASSLREGPYEQYF.

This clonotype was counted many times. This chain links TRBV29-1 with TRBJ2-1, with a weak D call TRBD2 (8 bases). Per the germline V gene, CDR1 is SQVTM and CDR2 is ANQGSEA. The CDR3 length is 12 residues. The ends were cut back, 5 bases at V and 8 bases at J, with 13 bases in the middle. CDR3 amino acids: CSVSGGGDEQFF. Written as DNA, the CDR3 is TGCAGCGTTTCGGGAGGGGGCGATGAGCAGTTCTTC.

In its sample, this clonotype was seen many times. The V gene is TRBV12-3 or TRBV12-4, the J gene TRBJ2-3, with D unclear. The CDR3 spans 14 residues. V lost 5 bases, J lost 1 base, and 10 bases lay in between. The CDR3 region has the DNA TGTGCCAGCAGTCAGAACCGGGGCACAGATACGCAGTATTTT. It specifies CASSQNRGTDTQYF.

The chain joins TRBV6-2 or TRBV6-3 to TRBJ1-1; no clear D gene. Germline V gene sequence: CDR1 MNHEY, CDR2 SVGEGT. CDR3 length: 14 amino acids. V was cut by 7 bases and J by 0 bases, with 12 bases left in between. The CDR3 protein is CASKQTVLNTEAFF. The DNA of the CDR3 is TGTGCCAGCAAACAAACAGTGCTGAACACTGAAGCTTTCTTT.

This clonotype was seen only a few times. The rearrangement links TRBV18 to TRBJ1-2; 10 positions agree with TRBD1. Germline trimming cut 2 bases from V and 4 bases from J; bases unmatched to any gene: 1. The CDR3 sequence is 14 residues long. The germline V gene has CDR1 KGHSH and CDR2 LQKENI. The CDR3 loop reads CASSPGTGAYGYTF. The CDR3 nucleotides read TGTGCCAGCTCACCAGGGACAGGGGCCTATGGCTACACCTTC.

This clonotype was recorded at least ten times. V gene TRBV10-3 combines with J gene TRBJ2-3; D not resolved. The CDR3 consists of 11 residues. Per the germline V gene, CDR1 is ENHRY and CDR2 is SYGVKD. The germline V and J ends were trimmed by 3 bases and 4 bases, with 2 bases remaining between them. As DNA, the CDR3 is TGTGCCATCAGTGAAGCAGATACGCAGTATTTT. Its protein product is CAISEADTQYF.

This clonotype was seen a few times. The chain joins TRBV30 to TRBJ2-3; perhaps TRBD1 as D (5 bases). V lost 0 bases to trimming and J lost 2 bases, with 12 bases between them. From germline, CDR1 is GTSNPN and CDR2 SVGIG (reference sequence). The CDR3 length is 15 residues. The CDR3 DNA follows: TGTGCCTGGAGTGTGGCTGTGACAGACACAGATACGCAGTATTTT. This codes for CAWSVAVTDTDTQYF.

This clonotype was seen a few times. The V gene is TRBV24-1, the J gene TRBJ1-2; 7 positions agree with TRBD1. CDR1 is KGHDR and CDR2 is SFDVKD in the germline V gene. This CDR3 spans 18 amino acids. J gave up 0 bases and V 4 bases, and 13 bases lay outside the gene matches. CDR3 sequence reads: CATSDSRDSYLANYGYTF. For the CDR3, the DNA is TGTGCCACCAGTGACTCCCGGGACAGCTACCTCGCTAACTATGGCTACACCTTC.

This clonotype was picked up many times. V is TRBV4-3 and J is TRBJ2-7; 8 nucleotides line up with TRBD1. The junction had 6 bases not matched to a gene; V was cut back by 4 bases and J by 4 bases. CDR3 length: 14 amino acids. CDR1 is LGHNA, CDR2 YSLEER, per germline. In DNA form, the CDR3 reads TGCGCCAGCAGCCCCGGGACAGGCTTTTACGAGCAGTACTTC. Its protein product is CASSPGTGFYEQYF.